This is a list of T cell receptor beta chains from one sample in a study of PD-L1 blockade in urothelial cancer. Assay used: immunoSEQ multiplex PCR; TCRdb lists only in-frame clones, some missing. The repertoire holds 45,000 to 50,000 clones, with about nine tenths as singletons. This sample comprised PBMCs, obtained around atezolizumab (anti-PD-L1) treatment. The origin of the receptors is an elderly man with urothelial cancer. Each CDR3 is given without its conserved first and last residue.

V: TRBV30; J: TRBJ1-5; CDR3: AWSVPAAAYSNQPQH
V: TRBV5-1; J: TRBJ2-7; CDR3: ASSHGPGGSYEQY
V: TRBV7-9; J: TRBJ1-3; CDR3: ASSLDRDSGNTIY
V: TRBV2; J: TRBJ2-5; CDR3: ASSSRDQETQY
V: TRBV30; J: TRBJ2-3; CDR3: AWGQGLETDTQY
V: TRBV19; J: TRBJ2-7; CDR3: ASSVNLGLSSYEQY
V: TRBV6-1; J: TRBJ2-6; CDR3: ASSARTGSNSGANVLT
V: TRBV5-1; J: TRBJ2-7; CDR3: ASSSAGVGVYEQY
V: TRBV5-1; J: TRBJ1-2; CDR3: ASSSGTVANYGYT
V: TRBV30; J: TRBJ1-2; CDR3: AWSGGGGKGYT
V: TRBV6-1; J: TRBJ1-5; CDR3: ASSDLQGDSRNQPQH
V: TRBV7-2; J: TRBJ2-2; CDR3: ASSYPGGELF
V: TRBV7-6; J: TRBJ2-5; CDR3: ASSIEETQY
V: TRBV28; J: TRBJ1-3; CDR3: ASTEGLGNTIY
V: TRBV30; J: TRBJ1-2; CDR3: ACNRDRAEYGYT
V: TRBV7-8; J: TRBJ2-5; CDR3: ASSPREGPQETQY
V: TRBV2; J: TRBJ1-2; CDR3: ASKAGNYGYT
V: TRBV5-1; J: TRBJ2-3; CDR3: ASSLGQYSTDTQY
V: TRBV11-2; J: TRBJ2-5; CDR3: ASSPRQGGNPETQY
V: TRBV2; J: TRBJ2-7; CDR3: ASNGDRGSEQY
V: TRBV4-1; J: TRBJ1-2; CDR3: ASSQDSQGVGYT
V: TRBV29-1; J: TRBJ2-7; CDR3: SVGETYEQY
V: TRBV7-9; J: TRBJ2-1; CDR3: ASSFYGSYNEQF
V: TRBV23-1; J: TRBJ2-7; CDR3: VLPGQGRYEQY
V: TRBV2; J: TRBJ2-7; CDR3: TGTSGSYEQY
V: TRBV5-1; J: TRBJ1-1; CDR3: ASSLGVGGNTEAF
V: TRBV11-3; J: TRBJ2-1; CDR3: ASSLGTSGSDEQF
V: TRBV19; J: TRBJ2-7; CDR3: ASSTGLAGAYEQY